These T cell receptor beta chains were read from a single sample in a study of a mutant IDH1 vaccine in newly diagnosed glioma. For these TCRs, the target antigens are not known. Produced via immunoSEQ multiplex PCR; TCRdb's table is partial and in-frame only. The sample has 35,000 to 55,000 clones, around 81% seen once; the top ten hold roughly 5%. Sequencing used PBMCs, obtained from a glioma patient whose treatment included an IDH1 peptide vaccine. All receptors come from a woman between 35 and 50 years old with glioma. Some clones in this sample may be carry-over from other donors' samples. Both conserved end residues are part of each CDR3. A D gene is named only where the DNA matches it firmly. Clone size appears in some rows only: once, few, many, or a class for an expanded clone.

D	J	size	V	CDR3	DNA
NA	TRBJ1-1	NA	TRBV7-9	CASSLPPTSNTEAFF	TGTGCCAGCAGCCTTCCCCCCACATCGAACACTGAAGCTTTCTTT
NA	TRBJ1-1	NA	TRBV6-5	CASSYGGGGEAFF	TGTGCCAGCAGTTACGGGGGGGGAGGTGAAGCTTTCTTT
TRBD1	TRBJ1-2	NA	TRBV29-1	CSVPQQGAPDGYTF	TGCAGCGTCCCCCAACAGGGGGCGCCGGACGGCTACACCTTC
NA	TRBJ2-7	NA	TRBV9	CASSVELAGTYEQYF	TGTGCCAGCAGCGTAGAGTTGGCGGGGACTTACGAGCAGTACTTC
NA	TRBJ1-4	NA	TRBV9	CAGSVEGRPNEKLFF	TGTGCCGGCAGCGTAGAGGGCAGGCCTAATGAAAAACTGTTTTTT
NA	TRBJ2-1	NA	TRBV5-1	CASSIFVDGSGGEQFF	TGCGCCAGCAGCATTTTTGTGGACGGGAGTGGGGGTGAGCAGTTCTTC
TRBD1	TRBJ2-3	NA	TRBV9	CASSDTGGRDTQYF	TGTGCCAGCAGCGATACAGGGGGCCGAGATACGCAGTATTTT
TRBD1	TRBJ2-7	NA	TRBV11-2	CASRERGPYEQYF	TGTGCCAGCAGAGAAAGGGGGCCCTACGAGCAGTACTTC
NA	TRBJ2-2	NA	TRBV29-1	CSAPKGGPGTGELFF	TGCAGCGCCCCTAAGGGGGGGCCCGGCACCGGGGAGCTGTTTTTT
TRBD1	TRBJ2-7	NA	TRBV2	CASIPEGQASYEQYF	TGTGCCAGCATCCCGGAGGGACAGGCCTCCTACGAGCAGTACTTC
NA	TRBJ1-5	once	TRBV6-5	CASSYSRGQGNQPQHF	TGTGCCAGCAGTTACTCGCGGGGGCAGGGCAATCAGCCCCAGCATTTT
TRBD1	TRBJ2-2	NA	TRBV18	CASSLTWTGGRDTGELFF	TGTGCCAGCTCACTAACCTGGACAGGCGGAAGAGACACCGGGGAGCTGTTTTTT
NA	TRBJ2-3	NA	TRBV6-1	CASSDRGGRTDTQYF	TGTGCCAGCAGTGATCGTGGGGGGCGCACAGATACGCAGTATTTT
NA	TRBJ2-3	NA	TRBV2	CASSGDRTQYF	TGTGCCAGCAGTGGCGATCGTACGCAGTATTTT
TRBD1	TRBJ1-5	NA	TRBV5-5	CASTRGTGDNQPQHF	TGTGCCAGCACCCGGGGAACAGGGGACAATCAGCCCCAGCATTTT
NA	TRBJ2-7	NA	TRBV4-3	CASSQDRVYEQYF	TGCGCCAGCAGCCAAGATCGTGTTTACGAGCAGTACTTC
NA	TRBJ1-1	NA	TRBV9	CASSGGGVGDTEAFF	TGTGCCAGCAGCGGTGGGGGCGTCGGGGACACTGAAGCTTTCTTT
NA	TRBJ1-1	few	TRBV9	CASSPDGQGGEAFF	TGTGCCAGCAGCCCCGACGGGCAAGGTGGGGAAGCTTTCTTT
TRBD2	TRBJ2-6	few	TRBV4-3	CASSQGTSSSGANVLTF	TGCGCCAGCAGCCAAGGGACTAGCAGCTCTGGGGCCAACGTCCTGACTTTC
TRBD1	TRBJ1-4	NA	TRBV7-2	CASNPLTGAYEKLFF	TGTGCCAGCAACCCCCTAACAGGGGCGTATGAAAAACTGTTTTTT
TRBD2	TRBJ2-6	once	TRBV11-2	CASSLGIGGEGSGANVLTF	TGTGCCAGCAGCTTAGGGATTGGGGGGGAAGGATCTGGGGCCAACGTCCTGACTTTC
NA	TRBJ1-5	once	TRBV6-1	CASDLGERPQHF	TGTGCCAGCGATCTGGGGGAAAGGCCCCAGCATTTT
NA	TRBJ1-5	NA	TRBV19	CASSFGTLNQPQHF	TGTGCCAGTAGTTTCGGGACACTCAATCAGCCCCAGCATTTT
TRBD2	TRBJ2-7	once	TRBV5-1	CASSREGGSYEQYF	TGCGCCAGCAGCCGGGAGGGGGGATCCTACGAGCAGTACTTC
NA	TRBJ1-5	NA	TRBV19	CATRWMGGSNQPQHF	TGTGCCACCAGATGGATGGGGGGGAGCAATCAGCCCCAGCATTTT
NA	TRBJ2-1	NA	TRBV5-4	CASSRPEDEQFF	TGTGCCAGCAGCCGACCGGAGGATGAGCAGTTCTTC
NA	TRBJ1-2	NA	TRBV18	CASSPDGAGGYTF	TGTGCCAGCTCCCCAGACGGAGCCGGCGGCTACACCTTC
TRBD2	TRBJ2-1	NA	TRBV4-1	CASSHGTSGTSYNEQFF	TGCGCCAGCAGCCATGGGACTAGCGGGACCTCCTACAATGAGCAGTTCTTC
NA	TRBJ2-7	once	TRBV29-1	CSVNHGPHEQYF	TGCAGCGTTAACCACGGGCCCCACGAGCAGTACTTC
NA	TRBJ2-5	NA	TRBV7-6	CASSLVEQAQETQYF	TGTGCCAGCAGCTTAGTAGAACAGGCCCAAGAGACCCAGTACTTC